This TCR beta chain was sequenced for a study of spatial heterogeneity in lung cancer. Each TCR cDNA molecule bore a unique molecular identifier. TCRdb recomputed calls from the 5' RACE reads with MiXCR, one row per CDR3 protein. The data show about 11,000 distinct CDR3 sequences, around 4% seen once. Germline-derived CDR1 and CDR2 are DFQATT and SNEGSKA (reference sequence). The CDR3 covers 16 residues. V shed 1 base and J 4 bases; nucleotides not matched to a gene: 8. There are many counts of this clonotype. A library made for alpha chains picked up this beta chain off target, so its size means little. Noted time point: sample taken at primary tumor resection. Whole RNA, which was extracted from tumor, nontumor lung tissue or frozen PBMC, was sequenced without any cell sorting.

The specimen was normal lung tissue next to the tumor, collected at surgery. The origin of this receptor is a male donor with early-stage non-small cell lung cancer. The V call is TRBV20-1, the J call TRBJ2-1; 9 positions agree with TRBD2. The CDR3 nucleotides read TGCAGTGCTAGAGCCCTATCTAGCGGGGATTACAATGAGCAGTTCTTC. Residues: CSARALSSGDYNEQFF.